The clone carrying this T cell receptor (beta chain) came up once. This specimen comes from a study of T cell responses to AZD1222 COVID-19 vaccine. There are 12 residues in the CDR3. Germline V gives CDR1 MGHRA, CDR2 YSYEKL. V lost 5 bases to trimming and J lost 3 bases, with 4 bases between them. Profiled with immunoSEQ multiplex PCR; TCRdb holds only in-frame clones, not every one. Found here are 180,000 or so clones, just over 90% of them singletons; the top ten hold 1% to 1.5%. The sequencing used peripheral blood, collected 28 days after the second AZD1222 dose. The chain combines TRBV4-1 with TRBJ2-2, with D hard to call. The sequence was collected from an adult who received the AZD1222 COVID-19 vaccine. The CDR3 DNA follows: TGCGCCAGCAGCTATCACACCGGGGAGCTGTTTTTT. Translating it yields CASSYHTGELFF.